Listed here are 10 T cell receptor beta chains from one sample, sequenced in a study of T cell responses to AZD1222 COVID-19 vaccine. Sequencing used immunoSEQ multiplex PCR; TCRdb keeps in-frame clones, though not all of them. The data contain about 100,000 clones, about 90% of them singletons. Sequenced material: peripheral blood, taken on day 0 of MenACWY control vaccination. The source is an adult in good health.

This clone turned up a few times. This chain links TRBV18 with TRBJ1-5; D is unresolved. The CDR3 spans 12 residues. V lost 3 bases and J 6 bases, leaving 6 bases between the germline ends. The V gene's germline CDR1 is KGHSH and CDR2 LQKENI. The CDR3 coding sequence is TGTGCCAGCTCACCGGAGCCTCAGCCCCAGCATTTT. As protein: CASSPEPQPQHF.

The V and J genes are TRBV19 and TRBJ2-1, with D perhaps given as TRBD1 or TRBD2 (6 bases each). The CDR3 consists of 15 residues. CDR1 and CDR2 (germline): LNHDA, SQIVND (reference sequence). V lost 0 bases and J lost 2, with 8 bases in between. DNA for the CDR3: TGTGCCAGTAGTATAGAAGGGGGGCCCTACAATGAGCAGTTCTTC. The encoded protein is CASSIEGGPYNEQFF.

The chain carries TRBV5-1 and TRBJ2-2; the match to TRBD2 covers 7 bases. V shed 4 bases, J shed 0 bases, and the junction held 3 bases outside the gene matches. The CDR3 is 15 residues long. Germline-derived CDR1 and CDR2 are SGHRS and YFSETQ. CDR3 bases: TGCGCCAGCAGCAAGACTAGCACGAACACCGGGGAGCTGTTTTTT. Translated: CASSKTSTNTGELFF.

J is TRBJ1-2 and V is TRBV7-2, with unresolved D. The ends were cut back, 3 bases at V and 2 bases at J, with 10 bases in the middle. The CDR3 runs 14 residues. Germline V gene data show CDR1 as SGHTA and CDR2 as FQGNSA. The CDR3 loop is CASSLPAGNYGYTF. CDR3 bases: TGTGCCAGCAGCTTGCCGGCGGGGAACTATGGCTACACCTTC.

The rearrangement uses TRBV7-2 and TRBJ2-5; D call uncertain. In germline, CDR1 is SGHTA, CDR2 FQGNSA. V was pared by 5 bases and J by 1 base, with 14 bases between. The CDR3 covers 15 residues. In DNA, the CDR3 is TGTGCCAGCAGCCCCGGACCGCCTGTCCAAGAGACCCAGTACTTC. Its protein product is CASSPGPPVQETQYF. Based on the CDR3 plus reference TRBV7-2 and TRBJ2-5, the full variable domain is GAGVSQSPSNKVTEKGKDVELRCDPISGHTALYWYRQSLGQGLEFLIYFQGNSAPDKSGLPSDRFSAERTGGSVSTLTIQRTQQEDSAVYLCASSPGPPVQETQYFGPGTRLLVL.

This chain uses TRBV5-1 with TRBJ1-1; D might be TRBD1 (6 bases). Per germline, CDR1 SGHRS and CDR2 YFSETQ. V lost 4 bases and J 6 bases, leaving 13 bases between the germline ends. This CDR3 spans 13 amino acids. The CDR3 bases are TGCGCCAGCAGCAACGTCGAGGGGGCTGAAGCTTTCTTT. It is translated as CASSNVEGAEAFF.

This chain links TRBV14 with TRBJ2-5, with a possible D match to TRBD1 (7 bases). The V end was cut by 4 bases, the J end by 12 bases, with 15 bases between. Germline V CDR1 and CDR2: SGHDN, FVKESK. The CDR3 extends over 12 amino acids. The CDR3 DNA reads TGTGCCAGCAGCCTCCCCGGGGGACAGAAGTACTTC. Protein: CASSLPGGQKYF.

The chain combines TRBV24-1 with TRBJ2-1; either TRBD1 or TRBD2 may fit D (7 bases each). The length of the CDR3 is 16 residues. CDR1 KGHDR and CDR2 SFDVKD come from the germline V gene. Trimming removed 7 bases at V and 5 bases at J, with 20 bases between. The CDR3 bases are TGTGCCACCAGGGCCCTCGGGGCAGGGGGGGACAATGAGCAGTTCTTC. Translation gives CATRALGAGGDNEQFF.

This clone is a singleton in its sample. The V gene is TRBV6-2 or TRBV6-3, the J gene TRBJ1-4; TRBD1 matches at 7 bases. This CDR3 contains 14 residues. Germline CDR1 MNHEY, CDR2 SVGEGT. V was pared by 4 bases and J by 4 bases, with 3 bases of the junction left unmatched. The CDR3 bases are TGTGCCAGCAGTTCGGGACAGCATAATGAAAAACTGTTTTTT. The encoded protein is CASSSGQHNEKLFF.

V is TRBV29-1 and J is TRBJ1-1; D may be TRBD1 (5 bases). Trimming removed 3 bases from V and 5 bases from J, with 16 bases in between. Germline V gene sequence: CDR1 SQVTM, CDR2 ANQGSEA. The CDR3 loop spans 14 amino acids. The CDR3 DNA reads TGCAGCGTTGAGGTGGGACCCCAGGCGACTGAAGCTTTCTTT. Residues: CSVEVGPQATEAFF. Based on the CDR3 plus reference TRBV29-1 and TRBJ1-1, the full variable domain is SAVISQKPSRDICQRGTSLTIQCQVDSQVTMMFWYRQQPGQSLTLIATANQGSEATYESGFVIDKFPISRPNLTFSTLTVSNMSPEDSSIYLCSVEVGPQATEAFFGQGTRLTVV.